The 26 T cell receptor beta chains below were found in one sample sequenced in a study of CD8+ T cells in alopecia areata. The treatment here: oral pan-JAK inhibitor, 5-10 mg twice daily. TCR sequencing used cDNA made by reverse transcription of extracted RNA. The assay was immunoSEQ multiplex PCR, and TCRdb's table has in-frame clones only and misses some. Of 180,000 or so clones in the sample, 53% were seen once. Sequencing used CD8+ T cells sorted from blood, obtained at week 24, from a patient treated with tofacitinib. These receptors all come from a human donor with alopecia areata.

This clone has more than one count but fewer than ten. CDR3 coding DNA: TGTGCCAGCAGCTCAAACTCAAGGCCGAACACTGAAGCTTTCTTT. Translation gives CASSSNSRPNTEAFF. The rearrangement links TRBV11-2 to TRBJ1-1; D gene ambiguous. This CDR3 comprises 15 residues. The V gene lost 4 bases and the J gene lost 1 base, with 13 bases spanning the gap. Per germline, CDR1 SGHAT and CDR2 FQNNGV.

This clone was found a few times. The rearrangement uses TRBV25-1 and TRBJ2-2; D possibly corresponds to TRBD1 (6 bases). Germline CDR1 MGHDK, CDR2 SYGVNS. The CDR3 has 13 residues. V was trimmed by 4 bases and J by 7 bases, leaving 10 bases between them. CDR3 in amino acids: CASSGGLDGELFF. CDR3 sequence (DNA): TGTGCCAGCAGTGGGGGGCTGGACGGGGAGCTGTTTTTT.

The chain uses TRBV6-4 and TRBJ2-1, with D perhaps given as TRBD1 or TRBD2 (5 bases each). V was cut by 4 bases and J by 5 bases, with 9 bases left in between. Germline V gene lookup returns CDR1 MRHNA and CDR2 SNTAGT. The CDR3 extends over 13 amino acids. DNA for the CDR3: TGTGCCAGCAGTGCAGGGACCCACAATGAGCAGTTCTTC. The encoded protein is CASSAGTHNEQFF.

This clone was detected a few times. The CDR3 DNA follows: TGCGCCAGCAGTGAGGGGCGGAACACTGAAGCTTTCTTT. It translates to CASSEGRNTEAFF. The chain carries TRBV10-2 and TRBJ1-1; D unclear. Trimming took 2 bases from V and 1 from J, leaving 5 bases between them. CDR1 and CDR2 (germline): WSHSY, SAAADI. The CDR3 covers 13 residues.

This chain joins TRBV29-1 and TRBJ1-1; D is undetermined. This CDR3 spans 12 amino acids. Germline values: CDR1 SQVTM, CDR2 ANQGSEA. V was trimmed by 4 bases and J by 3 bases, leaving 9 bases between them. The CDR3 sequence: CSVAGSYTEAFF. The CDR3, as DNA: TGCAGCGTTGCGGGGTCGTACACTGAAGCTTTCTTT.

The chain uses TRBV12-5 and TRBJ1-1; D remains unclear. The CDR3 is 14 amino acids. The V end lost 5 bases, the J end lost 8 bases, and 18 bases lay between the germline ends. Germline lookup yields CDR1 LGHNT and CDR2 FRNRAP. Here the CDR3 reads CASGPPRDDLEAFF. The CDR3, as DNA: TGTGCTAGTGGTCCCCCAAGGGATGATTTAGAAGCTTTCTTT.

This chain connects TRBV27 to TRBJ2-6; TRBD2 matches at 7 bases. CDR1 MNHEY and CDR2 SMNVEV come from the germline V gene (reference sequence). Trimming removed 5 bases from V and 0 bases from J; junction bases left unmatched: 10. This CDR3 has 18 amino acids. CDR3 residues: CASSTRDYGGSGANVLTF. CDR3 DNA: TGTGCCAGCAGTACGAGGGACTATGGGGGCTCTGGGGCCAACGTCCTGACTTTC.

The rearrangement joins TRBV30 to TRBJ2-1, with TRBD1 matching over 7 bases. Germline V CDR1 and CDR2: GTSNPN, SVGIG (reference sequence). The CDR3 runs 13 residues. V gave up 2 bases and J gave up 9 bases; unmatched junction bases: 7. CDR3 sequence reads: CAWSLAGGSEQFF. For the CDR3, the DNA is TGTGCCTGGAGTCTTGCAGGGGGTAGTGAGCAGTTCTTC. Filled out from reference TRBV30 and TRBJ2-1, the complete variable domain reads SQTIHQWPATLVQPVGSPLSLECTVEGTSNPNLYWYRQAAGRGLQLLFYSVGIGQISSEVPQNLSASRPQDRQFILSSKKLLLSDSGFYLCAWSLAGGSEQFFGPGTRLTVL.

The V and J genes are TRBV7-2 and TRBJ2-5, with no clear D. The ends were cut back, 4 bases at V and 0 bases at J, with 15 bases in the middle. The CDR3 has 16 amino acids. Germline V gene lookup returns CDR1 SGHTA and CDR2 FQGNSA. The CDR3 DNA reads as TGTGCCAGCAGCTCCCCCCTCTATAACCACCAAGAGACCCAGTACTTC. Protein sequence: CASSSPLYNHQETQYF.

In DNA form, the CDR3 reads TGTGCCAGCAGTCCACTAGGACAGTCCTACAATGAGCAGTTCTTC. Translating it yields CASSPLGQSYNEQFF. The chain carries TRBV6-6 and TRBJ2-1; a weak D match, TRBD1 (6 bases). CDR3 length equals 15 residues. CDR1 is MNHNY and CDR2 is SVGAGI in the germline V gene (reference sequence). V was shortened by 5 bases and J by 1 base, with 12 bases between the two germline ends.

The rearrangement joins TRBV7-2 to TRBJ1-4, with a weak D call TRBD1 (6 bases). The CDR3 runs 14 residues. Trimming removed 4 bases from V and 3 bases from J, with 9 bases in between. Germline CDR1 SGHTA, CDR2 FQGNSA. CDR3 sequence (DNA): TGTGCCAGCAGCTACCGGGGGCCTAATGAAAAACTGTTTTTT. Protein product: CASSYRGPNEKLFF.

Here the CDR3 DNA reads TGTGCCTGGAGTGCTACTTTCGAGACCCAGTACTTC. This codes for CAWSATFETQYF. This sequence joins TRBV30 and TRBJ2-5; no reliable D call. Germline CDR1 is GTSNPN and CDR2 is SVGIG (reference sequence). Between the trimmed V and J ends, which lost 1 base and 5 bases, there was a span of 8 bases. The CDR3 consists of 12 residues.

The V and J genes are TRBV30 and TRBJ1-2, with 9 bases identical to TRBD1. With V trimmed by 5 bases and J by 4 bases, 14 bases remained unmatched. Germline CDR1 reads GTSNPN; CDR2 reads SVGIG (reference sequence). The CDR3 covers 16 residues. CDR3 region: CAWQNAWDREGYGYTF. The CDR3 coding sequence is TGTGCCTGGCAGAACGCCTGGGACAGGGAGGGCTATGGCTACACCTTC.

With regard to this clone: One junction end disagrees with the germline gene, perhaps due to a read error. The chain has TRBV5-6 and TRBJ2-7; TRBD2 is a possible D gene (6 bases). The CDR3 is made up of 13 amino acids. In germline, CDR1 is SGHDT, CDR2 YYEEEE. The CDR3 bases are TGTGCCAGCAGATTGGGCCGGGACTCGGAGCAGTACTTC. It codes for CASRLGRDSEQYF.

The chain employs TRBV29-1 and TRBJ2-1; D may be TRBD2 (5 bases). Germline V gene data show CDR1 as SQVTM and CDR2 as ANQGSEA. This CDR3 comprises 13 residues. With 1 base removed from V and 4 bases from J, the gap between germline ends came to 8 bases. This CDR3 is CSVEGTGYNEQFF. CDR3 DNA sequence: TGCAGCGTTGAAGGGACTGGTTACAATGAGCAGTTCTTC.

This chain connects TRBV9 to TRBJ2-3; 16 nucleotides match TRBD2. This CDR3 comprises 17 residues. Germline CDR1 reads SGDLS; CDR2 reads YYNGEE. J lost 4 bases, V lost 3 bases, and 5 bases had no gene match. CDR3 coding DNA: TGTGCCAGCAGCGCCGGGACTAGCGGGGGGGTCGCAGATACGCAGTATTTT. Its protein product is CASSAGTSGGVADTQYF.

The chain has TRBV7-8 and TRBJ1-5; 7 bases map to TRBD1. The CDR3 consists of 14 residues. V lost 5 bases, J lost 4 bases, and 5 bases stayed unmatched. Germline CDR1 is SGHVS and CDR2 is FQNEAQ. The CDR3 is CASSLRQGNQPQHF. CDR3 bases: TGTGCCAGCAGCCTTCGACAGGGAAATCAGCCCCAGCATTTT.

The chain links TRBV4-1 to TRBJ2-7; TRBD2 matches 8 bases. Germline CDR1 and CDR2: MGHRA and YSYEKL. The CDR3 is 16 amino acids. The V segment lost 2 bases and the J segment 2 bases; nucleotides outside the gene matches: 8. This CDR3 is CASSQFSAGGPYEQYF. The CDR3 DNA follows: TGCGCCAGCAGCCAATTTTCCGCGGGGGGACCCTACGAGCAGTACTTC.

In DNA, the CDR3 is TGTGCCAGCAGCTTACCTAGCGGGATCAATGAGCAGTTCTTC. It translates to CASSLPSGINEQFF. J is TRBJ2-1 and V is TRBV7-2, with TRBD2 matching over 9 bases. Germline V gene sequence: CDR1 SGHTA, CDR2 FQGNSA. CDR3 size: 14 residues. The trim removed 2 bases at V and 6 bases at J, leaving 2 bases unmatched.

This clone was picked up a small number of times. The V gene is TRBV2, the J gene TRBJ2-3; 15 bases map to TRBD2. CDR1 SNHLY and CDR2 FYNNEI come from the germline V gene. J lost 5 bases, V lost 6 bases, and 6 bases had no gene match. The CDR3 runs to 16 residues. The CDR3 loop reads CASSRTSGGAIDTQYF. The CDR3 DNA follows: TGTGCCAGCAGCCGGACTAGCGGGGGGGCTATAGATACGCAGTATTTT.

Worth noting for this clone: Other DNA sequences of this sample code for an identical CDR3. V is TRBV4-3 and J is TRBJ2-7, with 7 nucleotides matching TRBD1. The CDR3 totals 14 residues. The trim removed 0 bases at V and 1 base at J, leaving 0 bases unmatched. CDR1 LGHNA and CDR2 YSLEER come from the germline V gene. Here the CDR3 DNA reads TGCGCCAGCAGCCAAGACAGGGGGTCCTACGAGCAGTACTTC. It yields the protein CASSQDRGSYEQYF.

The chain combines TRBV29-1 with TRBJ1-2, with no clear D. CDR3 length equals 13 residues. With 4 bases removed from V and 2 bases from J, the gap between germline ends came to 11 bases. Germline assignment: CDR1 SQVTM and CDR2 ANQGSEA. CDR3 region: CSVGIDNNYGYTF. CDR3 sequence (DNA): TGCAGCGTTGGTATAGATAACAACTATGGCTACACCTTC.

The chain carries TRBV27 and TRBJ2-1, with 7 bases fitting TRBD2. Germline V lookup: CDR1 MNHEY, CDR2 SMNVEV (reference sequence). V shed 6 bases, J shed 2 bases, and the junction held 4 bases outside the gene matches. The CDR3 is 14 amino acids. Written as DNA, the CDR3 is TGTGCCAGCAGGAGCGGGGCAGCCTACAATGAGCAGTTCTTC. It is translated as CASRSGAAYNEQFF.

This clone appeared a few times. This chain joins TRBV7-8 and TRBJ2-7; TRBD2 matches at 12 bases. Germline CDR1 and CDR2: SGHVS and FQNEAQ. After removal of 2 bases from V and 7 bases from J, the junction contained 3 bases not matched to a gene. CDR3 length: 14 amino acids. CDR3 residues: CASSLLAGGREQYF. The CDR3 DNA follows: TGTGCCAGCAGCTTACTAGCGGGGGGGAGGGAGCAGTACTTC.

This chain connects TRBV5-6 to TRBJ1-1; 7 bases agree with TRBD1. After removal of 5 bases from V and 4 bases from J, the junction contained 5 bases not matched to a gene. The CDR3 length is 13 residues. CDR1 is SGHDT, CDR2 YYEEEE, per germline. The CDR3 DNA is TGTGCCAGCAGTTCGACAGGGAGCACTGAAGCTTTCTTT. This codes for CASSSTGSTEAFF. The variable domain in full, completed from reference TRBV5-6 and TRBJ1-1, reads DAGVTQSPTHLIKTRGQQVTLRCSPKSGHDTVSWYQQALGQGPQFIFQYYEEEERQRGNFPDRFSGHQFPNYSSELNVNALLLGDSALYLCASSSTGSTEAFFGQGTRLTVV.

This clone was seen more than once but under ten times. The V and J genes are TRBV2 and TRBJ1-2; no clear D gene. Germline V CDR1 and CDR2: SNHLY, FYNNEI. The germline V and J ends were trimmed by 8 bases and 4 bases, with 14 bases remaining between them. CDR3 length: 13 amino acids. The chain's CDR3 is CASPVAGSYGYTF. CDR3 DNA sequence: TGTGCCAGCCCCGTGGCGGGGAGCTATGGCTACACCTTC.